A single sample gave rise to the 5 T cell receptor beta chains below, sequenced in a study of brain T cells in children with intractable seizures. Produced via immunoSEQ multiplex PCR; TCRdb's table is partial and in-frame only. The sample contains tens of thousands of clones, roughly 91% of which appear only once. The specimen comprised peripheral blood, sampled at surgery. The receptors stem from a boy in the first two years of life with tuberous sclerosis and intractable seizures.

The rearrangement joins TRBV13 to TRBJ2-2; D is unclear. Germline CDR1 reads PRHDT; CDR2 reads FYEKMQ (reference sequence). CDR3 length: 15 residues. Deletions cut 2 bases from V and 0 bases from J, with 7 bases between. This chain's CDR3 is CASSLWSANTGELFF. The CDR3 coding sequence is TGTGCCAGCAGCTTATGGTCCGCGAACACCGGGGAGCTGTTTTTT. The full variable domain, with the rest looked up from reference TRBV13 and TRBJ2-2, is AAGVIQSPRHLIKEKRETATLKCYPIPRHDTVYWYQQGPGQDPQFLISFYEKMQSDKGSIPDRFSAQQFSDYHSELNMSSLELGDSALYFCASSLWSANTGELFFGEGSRLTVL.

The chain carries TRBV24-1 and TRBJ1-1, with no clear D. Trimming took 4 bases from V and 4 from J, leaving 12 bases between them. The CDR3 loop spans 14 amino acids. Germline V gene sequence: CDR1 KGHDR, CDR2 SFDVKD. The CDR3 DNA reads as TGTGCCACCAGTGACCCCCGGGAGGGCACTGAAGCTTTCTTT. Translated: CATSDPREGTEAFF.

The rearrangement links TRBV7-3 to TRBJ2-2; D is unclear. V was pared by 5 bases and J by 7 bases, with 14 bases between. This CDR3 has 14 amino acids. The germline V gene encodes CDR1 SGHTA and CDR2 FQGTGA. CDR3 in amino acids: CASSPWTVSGELFF. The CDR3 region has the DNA TGTGCCAGCAGCCCCTGGACCGTCAGCGGGGAGCTGTTTTTT.

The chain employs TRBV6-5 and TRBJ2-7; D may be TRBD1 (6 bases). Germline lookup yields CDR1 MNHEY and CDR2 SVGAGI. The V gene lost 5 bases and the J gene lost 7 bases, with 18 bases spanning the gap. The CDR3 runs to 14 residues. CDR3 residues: CASSPQGGLGEQYF. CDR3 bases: TGTGCCAGCAGTCCTCAAGGGGGATTGGGGGAGCAGTACTTC.

CDR3 sequence reads: CATSRDLSTLNTEAFF. Written as DNA, the CDR3 is TGTGCCACCAGCAGAGATCTCTCCACCCTGAACACTGAAGCTTTCTTT. This chain connects TRBV15 to TRBJ1-1; D not resolved. Trimming removed 0 bases from V and 0 bases from J, with 11 bases in between. There are 16 residues in the CDR3. Germline CDR1 reads LNHNV; CDR2 reads YYDKDF (reference sequence).